This T cell receptor beta chain was retrieved from a study of Graves' ophthalmopathy and Graves' hyperthyroidism. Investigators amplified TCR beta CDR3 regions from RNA transcripts. Investigators did first-round RT-PCR with HTBI primers, then second-round multiplex PCR. Using its own MiXCR run on the multiplex PCR reads, TCRdb lists one record per CDR3 protein. The sample holds 300,000 to 400,000 distinct CDR3 sequences, 17% seen once. The junction had 4 bases not matched to a gene; V was cut back by 5 bases and J by 6 bases. This CDR3 is 13 amino acids long. This clonotype was detected ten times or more.

The gene calls are TRBV12-3 or TRBV12-4 and TRBJ1-2, with 9 positions matching TRBD1. This sequence was found in an adult woman with stable Graves' hyperthyroidism. The sample comprised peripheral blood. The CDR3 is CASSLGQGNGYTF. The CDR3, as DNA: TGTGCCAGCAGTCTCGGACAGGGGAATGGCTACACCTTC.